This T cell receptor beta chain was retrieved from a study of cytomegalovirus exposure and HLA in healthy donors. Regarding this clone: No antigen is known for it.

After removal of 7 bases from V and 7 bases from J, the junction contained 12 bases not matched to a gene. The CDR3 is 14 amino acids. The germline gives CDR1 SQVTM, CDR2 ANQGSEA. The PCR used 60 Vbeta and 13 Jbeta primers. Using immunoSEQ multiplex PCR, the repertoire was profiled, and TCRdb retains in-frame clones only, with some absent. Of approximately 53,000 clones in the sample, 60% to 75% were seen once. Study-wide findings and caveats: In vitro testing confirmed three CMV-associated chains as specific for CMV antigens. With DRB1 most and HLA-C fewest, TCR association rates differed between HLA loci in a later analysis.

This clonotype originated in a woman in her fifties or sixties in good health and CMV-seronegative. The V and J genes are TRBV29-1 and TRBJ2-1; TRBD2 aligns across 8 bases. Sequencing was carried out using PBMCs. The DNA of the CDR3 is TGCAGCGCCCAGCAACGGGAGGGCCTAAATGAGCAGTTCTTC. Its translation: CSAQQREGLNEQFF.